The rows below give T cell receptor beta chains drawn from one sample of a study of T cell responses to AZD1222 COVID-19 vaccine. Measured with immunoSEQ multiplex PCR; TCRdb has only the in-frame clones, and not every one. The sample consists of more than 150,000 clones, 85% to 90% of them appearing once. The specimen comprised peripheral blood, sampled on day 0 of AZD1222 vaccination. These receptors came from an adult in good health. The CDR3 runs from the conserved cysteine through the conserved F or W. The order of the fields is J gene, CDR3 length, V gene, clone size, D gene, CDR3 protein, CDR3 DNA. The D gene is left open where the match is weak. A row's size may be missing; if present it is once, few, many or a size class.

>TRBJ2-3|15|TRBV19|NA|NA
CASSISLYSTDTQYF
TGTGCCAGTAGTATATCCCTATATAGCACAGATACGCAGTATTTT
>TRBJ2-7|15|TRBV3-1/TRBV3-2|NA|NA
CASSQAGTLAYEQYF
TGTGCCAGCAGCCAAGCAGGGACGCTTGCGTACGAGCAGTACTTC
>TRBJ1-2|13|TRBV28|NA|TRBD1
CASRSDRVYGYTF
TGTGCCAGCAGGTCCGACAGGGTCTATGGCTACACCTTC
>TRBJ1-2|14|TRBV19|NA|NA
CATTLEGANYGYTF
TGTGCCACGACTTTGGAGGGAGCTAACTATGGCTACACCTTC
>TRBJ1-1|11|TRBV20-1|NA|NA
CSARGDRRAFF
TGCAGTGCTAGAGGGGACCGGAGGGCTTTCTTT
>TRBJ1-2|13|TRBV2|NA|NA
CASPGGGGYGYTF
TGTGCCAGCCCGGGCGGGGGCGGCTATGGCTACACCTTC
>TRBJ2-5|13|TRBV29-1|once|NA
CSVGGLLQETQYF
TGCAGCGTTGGAGGGCTTCTCCAAGAGACCCAGTACTTC
>TRBJ1-1|15|TRBV2|NA|NA
CASSITYRDPLNVFF
TGTGCCAGCAGTATAACCTATCGGGACCCCCTGAACGTTTTCTTT
>TRBJ1-2|13|TRBV2|NA|NA
CASRRDTNYGYTF
TGTGCCAGCAGGAGGGACACGAACTATGGCTACACCTTC
>TRBJ1-6|12|TRBV12-3/TRBV12-4|NA|NA
CASSFGGSPLHF
TGTGCCAGCAGTTTCGGGGGTTCACCCCTCCACTTT
>TRBJ2-1|10|TRBV28|once|NA
CASSINEQFF
TGTGCCAGCAGTATCAATGAGCAGTTCTTC
>TRBJ1-6|15|TRBV30|NA|NA
CAWRTGSLGDSPLHF
TGTGCCTGGAGAACGGGCTCTTTAGGGGATTCACCCCTCCACTTT
>TRBJ1-4|13|TRBV15|NA|NA
CATSREGSEKLFF
TGTGCCACCAGCAGGGAGGGGAGTGAAAAACTGTTTTTT
>TRBJ2-7|11|TRBV5-4|NA|NA
CASSLESEQYF
TGTGCCAGCAGCTTGGAATCCGAGCAGTACTTC
>TRBJ2-2|14|TRBV4-1|NA|NA
CASSQVEGSGELFF
TGCGCCAGCAGCCAAGTCGAGGGCTCCGGGGAGCTGTTTTTT
>TRBJ2-1|15|TRBV6-4|NA|TRBD1
CASGTGGFRYNEQFF
TGTGCCTCCGGGACAGGGGGCTTCAGGTACAATGAGCAGTTCTTC
>TRBJ2-1|16|TRBV27|NA|TRBD2
CASSPTTSGGDNEQFF
TGTGCCAGCAGTCCGACGACTAGCGGGGGGGACAATGAGCAGTTCTTC
>TRBJ1-2|13|TRBV30|NA|NA
CAAPRGADYGYTF
TGTGCCGCCCCACGCGGAGCCGACTATGGCTACACCTTC
>TRBJ1-2|12|TRBV15|NA|TRBD1
CATSVDRAGYTF
TGTGCCACCAGCGTCGACAGGGCTGGCTACACCTTC
>TRBJ1-4|16|TRBV6-1|once|NA
CASSEAGDATNEKLFF
TGTGCCAGCAGTGAGGCAGGGGACGCAACTAATGAAAAACTGTTTTTT
>TRBJ2-7|17|TRBV12-5|NA|TRBD1
CASGLGVPGQGYYEQYF
TGTGCTAGTGGTTTGGGTGTTCCGGGACAGGGTTATTACGAGCAGTACTTC
>TRBJ1-6|17|TRBV3-1/TRBV3-2|NA|TRBD1
CASSQGAGQGRNSPLHF
TGTGCCAGCAGCCAAGGAGCGGGACAGGGGCGAAATTCACCCCTCCACTTT
>TRBJ2-3|15|TRBV2|once|NA
CASSELDFQTDTQYF
TGTGCCAGCAGTGAACTCGACTTTCAAACAGATACGCAGTATTTT
>TRBJ1-2|11|TRBV12-3/TRBV12-4|NA|NA
CASSPFYGYTF
TGTGCCAGCAGTCCGTTTTATGGCTACACCTTC
>TRBJ1-5|16|TRBV19|once|TRBD1
CASSIVQGAGNQPQHF
TGTGCCAGTAGTATAGTACAGGGGGCTGGGAATCAGCCCCAGCATTTT
>TRBJ1-2|15|TRBV23-1|NA|NA
CASRRAIVFVLGYTF
TGCGCCAGCAGACGGGCCATCGTTTTCGTATTGGGCTACACCTTC
>TRBJ2-7|14|TRBV30|NA|NA
CAGGQDGFYYEQYF
TGTGCCGGGGGCCAAGACGGTTTCTACTACGAGCAGTACTTC
>TRBJ2-2|17|TRBV9|NA|TRBD2
CASSVAGTSGNTGELFF
TGTGCCAGCAGCGTAGCTGGGACTAGCGGGAACACCGGGGAGCTGTTTTTT
>TRBJ1-5|15|TRBV28|few|NA
CASRPARNGFQPQHF
TGTGCCAGCCGCCCCGCCAGAAACGGGTTCCAGCCCCAGCATTTT
>TRBJ1-6|13|TRBV10-1|NA|NA
CASSGQNGSPLHF
TGCGCCAGCAGTGGACAAAACGGTTCACCCCTCCACTTT
>TRBJ2-5|16|TRBV5-4|NA|TRBD1
CASSPGQGVDQETQYF
TGTGCCAGCAGCCCCGGACAGGGGGTTGATCAAGAGACCCAGTACTTC
>TRBJ1-2|14|TRBV10-3|NA|TRBD1
CAISPTGADYGYTF
TGTGCCATCAGTCCTACAGGGGCCGACTATGGCTACACCTTC
>TRBJ1-2|13|TRBV28|NA|NA
CASSWGRVYGYTF
TGTGCCAGCAGTTGGGGCCGAGTCTATGGCTACACCTTC
>TRBJ2-7|17|TRBV28|NA|NA
CASSLPSSGRLAQEQYF
TGTGCCAGCAGTTTACCATCTTCAGGGCGGCTAGCTCAGGAGCAGTACTTC
>TRBJ1-2|14|TRBV27|NA|NA
CASGTGVPNYGYTF
TGTGCCAGCGGCACAGGCGTACCTAACTATGGCTACACCTTC
>TRBJ1-4|13|TRBV5-1|NA|NA
CASSLGPDRKLFF
TGCGCCAGCAGCTTGGGTCCAGACCGGAAACTGTTTTTT
>TRBJ2-7|16|TRBV4-2|NA|TRBD1
CASSQGGTGTSIEQYF
TGTGCCAGCAGCCAGGGGGGGACAGGGACAAGCATCGAGCAGTACTTC
>TRBJ1-2|13|TRBV5-1|NA|TRBD1
CASSGGQGHGYTF
TGCGCCAGCAGCGGGGGACAGGGGCATGGCTACACCTTC
>TRBJ2-3|13|TRBV10-1|NA|NA
CASSELPPDTQYF
TGCGCCAGCAGTGAGTTACCCCCAGATACGCAGTATTTT
>TRBJ2-3|14|TRBV19|NA|NA
CASSINRNTDTQYF
TGTGCCAGTAGTATAAACCGAAACACAGATACGCAGTATTTT
>TRBJ1-2|13|TRBV18|NA|NA
CASSRGPGYGYTF
TGTGCCAGCTCACGTGGGCCTGGCTATGGCTACACCTTC
>TRBJ1-1|14|TRBV2|NA|NA
CASRASGAETEAFF
TGTGCCAGCAGAGCCTCGGGGGCAGAGACTGAAGCTTTCTTT
>TRBJ2-7|15|TRBV28|NA|TRBD2
CASSLPSSGSYEQYF
TGTGCCAGCAGTCTACCTTCTAGCGGCTCCTACGAGCAGTACTTC
>TRBJ1-2|14|TRBV7-9|NA|NA
CASSFGGLNYGYTF
TGTGCCAGCAGCTTCGGGGGGCTTAACTATGGCTACACCTTC
>TRBJ1-1|16|TRBV4-1|NA|NA
CASSQAKQGMNTEAFF
TGCGCCAGCAGCCAAGCCAAACAGGGCATGAACACTGAAGCTTTCTTT
>TRBJ1-2|13|TRBV19|NA|NA
CASSRQVLGGYTF
TGTGCCAGTAGTAGACAGGTTTTAGGTGGCTACACCTTC